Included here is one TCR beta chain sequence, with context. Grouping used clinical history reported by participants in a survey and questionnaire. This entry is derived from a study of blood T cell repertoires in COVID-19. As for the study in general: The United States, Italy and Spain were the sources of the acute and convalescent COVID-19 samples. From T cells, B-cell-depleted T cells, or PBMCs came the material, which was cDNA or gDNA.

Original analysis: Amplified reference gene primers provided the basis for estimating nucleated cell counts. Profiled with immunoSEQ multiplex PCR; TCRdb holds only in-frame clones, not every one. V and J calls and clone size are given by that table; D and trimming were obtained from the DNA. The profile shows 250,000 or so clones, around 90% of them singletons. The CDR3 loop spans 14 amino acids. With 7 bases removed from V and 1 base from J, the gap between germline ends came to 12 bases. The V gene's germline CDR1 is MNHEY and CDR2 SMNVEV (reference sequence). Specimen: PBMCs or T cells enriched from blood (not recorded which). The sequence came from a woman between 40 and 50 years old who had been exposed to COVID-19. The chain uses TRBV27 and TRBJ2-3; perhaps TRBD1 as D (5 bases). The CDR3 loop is CASKWGGGTDTQYF. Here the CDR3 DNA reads TGTGCCAGCAAGTGGGGCGGAGGCACAGATACGCAGTATTTT.